A single T cell receptor beta chain is shown here with its context. Its antigen is unidentified. This entry comes from a study of T cell repertoires in cytomegalovirus infection. Study-level findings and limits: Cumulative frequency (of public TCR beta family members) identified carriers of CMV plus the relevant HLA. What dominated the ex vivo response were HLA-C-restricted CMV-specific TCR beta clonotypes.

The length of the CDR3 is 14 residues. Trimming removed 8 bases from V and 6 bases from J; junction bases left unmatched: 9. Germline-derived CDR1 and CDR2 are MNHEY and SVGAGI. Each CDR3 protein gets one entry after TCRdb re-called the reads with MiXCR. The table includes about 360,000 distinct CDR3 sequences, approximately 35% detected once. This receptor was taken from a human donor in good health (CMV status not recorded). Some clones in this sample may be carry-over from other donors' samples. The rearrangement links TRBV6-5 to TRBJ1-1, with 10 bases that match TRBD1. The sample here was cultured PBMCs, taken from culture after CMV antigen stimulation. CDR3 bases: TGTGCCAGCGGAACCGGGACAGGGGTCTCTGAAGCTTTCTTT. Its protein is CASGTGTGVSEAFF.